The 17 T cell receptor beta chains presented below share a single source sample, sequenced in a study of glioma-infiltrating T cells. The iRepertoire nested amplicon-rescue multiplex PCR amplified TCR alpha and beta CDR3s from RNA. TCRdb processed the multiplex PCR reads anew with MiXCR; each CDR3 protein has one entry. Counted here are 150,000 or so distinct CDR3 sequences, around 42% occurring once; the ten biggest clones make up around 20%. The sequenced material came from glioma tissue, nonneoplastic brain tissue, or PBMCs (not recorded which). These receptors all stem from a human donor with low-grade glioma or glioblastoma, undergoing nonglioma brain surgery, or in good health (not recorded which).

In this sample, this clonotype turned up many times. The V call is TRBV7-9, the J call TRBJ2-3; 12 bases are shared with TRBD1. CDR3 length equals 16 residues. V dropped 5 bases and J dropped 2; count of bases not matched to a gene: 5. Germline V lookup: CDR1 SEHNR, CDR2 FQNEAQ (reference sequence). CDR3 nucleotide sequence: TGTGCCAGCAGCCTGGGACAGGGGGCGGACACAGATACGCAGTATTTT. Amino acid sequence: CASSLGQGADTDTQYF.

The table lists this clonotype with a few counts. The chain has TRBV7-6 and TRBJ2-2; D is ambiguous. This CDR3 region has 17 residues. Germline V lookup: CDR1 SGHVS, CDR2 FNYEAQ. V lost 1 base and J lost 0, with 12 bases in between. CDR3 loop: CASSLGPGPTNTGELFF. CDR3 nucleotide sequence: TGTGCCAGCAGCTTAGGCCCGGGCCCCACGAACACCGGGGAGCTGTTTTTT. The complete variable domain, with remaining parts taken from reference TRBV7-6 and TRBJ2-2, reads GAGVSQSPRYKVTKRGQDVALRCDPISGHVSLYWYRQALGQGPEFLTYFNYEAQQDKSGLPNDRFSAERPEGSISTLTIQRTEQRDSAMYRCASSLGPGPTNTGELFFGEGSRLTVL.

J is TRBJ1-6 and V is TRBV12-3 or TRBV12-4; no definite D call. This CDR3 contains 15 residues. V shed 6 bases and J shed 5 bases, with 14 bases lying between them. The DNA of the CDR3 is TGTGCCAGCAGACCCCATGGAAGCCATAATTCACCCCTCCACTTT. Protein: CASRPHGSHNSPLHF.

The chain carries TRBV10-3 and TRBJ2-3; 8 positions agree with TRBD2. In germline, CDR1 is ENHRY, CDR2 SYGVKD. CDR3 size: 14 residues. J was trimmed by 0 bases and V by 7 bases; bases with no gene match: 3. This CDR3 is CAIKGLGSTDTQYF. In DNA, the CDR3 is TGTGCCATCAAGGGACTAGGGAGCACAGATACGCAGTATTTT.

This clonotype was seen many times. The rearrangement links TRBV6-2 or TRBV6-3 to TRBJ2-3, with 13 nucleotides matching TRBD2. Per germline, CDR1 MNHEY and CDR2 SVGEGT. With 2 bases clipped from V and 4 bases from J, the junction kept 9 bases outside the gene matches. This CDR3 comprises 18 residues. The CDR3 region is CASSYPEGLAGVADTQYF. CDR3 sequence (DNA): TGTGCCAGCAGTTACCCTGAAGGACTAGCGGGAGTCGCAGATACGCAGTATTTT.

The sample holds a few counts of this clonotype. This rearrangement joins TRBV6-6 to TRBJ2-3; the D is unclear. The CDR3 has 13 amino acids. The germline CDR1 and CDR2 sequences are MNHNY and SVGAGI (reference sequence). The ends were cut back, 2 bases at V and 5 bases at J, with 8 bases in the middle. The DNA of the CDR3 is TGTGCCAGCAGTTACCGGTCGGGAGATACGCAGTATTTT. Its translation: CASSYRSGDTQYF.

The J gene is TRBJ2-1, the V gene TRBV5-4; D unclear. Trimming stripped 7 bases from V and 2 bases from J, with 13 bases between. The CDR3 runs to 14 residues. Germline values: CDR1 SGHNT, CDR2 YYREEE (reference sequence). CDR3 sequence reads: CASRPGNTYNEQFF. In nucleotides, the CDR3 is TGTGCCAGCCGTCCCGGTAACACCTACAATGAGCAGTTCTTC. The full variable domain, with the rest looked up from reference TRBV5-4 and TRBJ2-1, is ETGVTQSPTHLIKTRGQQVTLRCSSQSGHNTVSWYQQALGQGPQFIFQYYREEENGRGNFPPRFSGLQFPNYSSELNVNALELDDSALYLCASRPGNTYNEQFFGPGTRLTVL.

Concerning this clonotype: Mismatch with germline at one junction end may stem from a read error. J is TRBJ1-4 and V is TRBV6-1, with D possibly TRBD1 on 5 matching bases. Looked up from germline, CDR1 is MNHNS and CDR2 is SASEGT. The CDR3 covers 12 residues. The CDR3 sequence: CASRGANEKLFF. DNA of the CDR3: TGTGCCAGCAGAGGGGCTAACGAAAAACTGTTTTTT.

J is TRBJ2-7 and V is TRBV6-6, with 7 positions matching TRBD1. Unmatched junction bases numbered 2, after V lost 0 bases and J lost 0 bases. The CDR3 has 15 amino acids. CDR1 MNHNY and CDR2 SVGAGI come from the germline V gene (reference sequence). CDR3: CASSYSRDSSYEQYF. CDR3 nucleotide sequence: TGTGCCAGCAGTTACTCGAGGGACAGCTCCTACGAGCAGTACTTC.

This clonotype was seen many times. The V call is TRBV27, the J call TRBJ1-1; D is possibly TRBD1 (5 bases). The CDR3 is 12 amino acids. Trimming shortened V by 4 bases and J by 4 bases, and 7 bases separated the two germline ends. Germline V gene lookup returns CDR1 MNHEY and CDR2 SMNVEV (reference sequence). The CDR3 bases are TGTGCCAGCAGTTCCGGGGGCACTGAAGCTTTCTTT. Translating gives CASSSGGTEAFF.

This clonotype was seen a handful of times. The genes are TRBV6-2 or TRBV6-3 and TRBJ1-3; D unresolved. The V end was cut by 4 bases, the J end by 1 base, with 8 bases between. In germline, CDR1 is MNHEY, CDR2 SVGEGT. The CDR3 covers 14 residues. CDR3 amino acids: CASSSQSSGNTIYF. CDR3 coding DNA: TGTGCCAGCAGTTCACAGTCTTCTGGAAACACCATATATTTT.

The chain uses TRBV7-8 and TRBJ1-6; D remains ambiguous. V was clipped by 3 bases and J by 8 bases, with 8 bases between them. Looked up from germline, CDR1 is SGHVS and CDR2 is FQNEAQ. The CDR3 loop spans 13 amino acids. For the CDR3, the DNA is TGTGCCAGCAGCTTTCAGGAGGATTCACCCCTCCACTTT. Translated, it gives CASSFQEDSPLHF.

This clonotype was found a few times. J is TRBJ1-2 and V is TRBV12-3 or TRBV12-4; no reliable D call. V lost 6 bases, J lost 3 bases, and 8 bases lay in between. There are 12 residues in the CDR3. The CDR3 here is CASRGPDYGYTF. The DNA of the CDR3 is TGTGCCAGCAGAGGGCCCGACTATGGCTACACCTTC.

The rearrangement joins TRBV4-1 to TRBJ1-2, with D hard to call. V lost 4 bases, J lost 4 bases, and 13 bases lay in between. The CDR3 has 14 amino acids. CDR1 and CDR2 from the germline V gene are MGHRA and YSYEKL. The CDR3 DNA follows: TGCGCCAGCAGCCCTCATGGTTTGAGCTATGGCTACACCTTC. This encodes CASSPHGLSYGYTF.

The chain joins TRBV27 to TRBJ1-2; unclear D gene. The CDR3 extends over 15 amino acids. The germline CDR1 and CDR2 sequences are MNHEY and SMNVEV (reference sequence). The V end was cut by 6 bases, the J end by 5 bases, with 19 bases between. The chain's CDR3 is CASSKGFDIVYGYTF. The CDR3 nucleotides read TGTGCCAGCAGCAAAGGGTTCGATATTGTTTATGGCTACACCTTC.

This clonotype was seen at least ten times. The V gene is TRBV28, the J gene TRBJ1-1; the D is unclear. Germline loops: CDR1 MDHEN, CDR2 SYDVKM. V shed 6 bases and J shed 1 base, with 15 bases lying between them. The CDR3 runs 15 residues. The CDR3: CASRRDTLSNTEAFF. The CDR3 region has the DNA TGTGCCAGCAGACGCGACACTCTATCGAACACTGAAGCTTTCTTT.

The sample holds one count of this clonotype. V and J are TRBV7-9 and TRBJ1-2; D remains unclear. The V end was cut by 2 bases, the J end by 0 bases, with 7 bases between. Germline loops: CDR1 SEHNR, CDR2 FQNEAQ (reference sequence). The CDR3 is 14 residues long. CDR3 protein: CASSLSFSNYGYTF. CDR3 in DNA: TGTGCCAGCAGCTTAAGTTTCTCTAACTATGGCTACACCTTC.